The 25 T cell receptor beta chains in this list originate from one sample, sequenced in a study of blood T cell repertoires in COVID-19. Libraries were prepared by immunoSEQ multiplex PCR; TCRdb keeps only in-frame clonotypes and omits some of them. This sample yields 110,000 to 150,000 clones, of which around four fifths are seen a single time; more than 5% belongs to the top ten. Sequencing used PBMCs or T cells enriched from blood (not recorded which). The receptor source for this set is a middle-aged woman who had recovered from COVID-19.

The chain employs TRBV11-2 and TRBJ2-5; 7 positions agree with TRBD2. The germline V gene encodes CDR1 SGHAT and CDR2 FQNNGV. V was pared by 1 base and J by 0 bases, with 5 bases of the junction left unmatched. The CDR3 is 16 residues long. The CDR3 nucleotides are TGTGCCAGCAGCTTAGTCGCTAGCGGCGACCAAGAGACCCAGTACTTC. This sequence encodes CASSLVASGDQETQYF.

The CDR3 is CASSYRGENTEAFF. The CDR3 nucleotides are TGTGCCAGTAGTTATCGGGGGGAGAACACTGAAGCTTTCTTT. J is TRBJ1-1 and V is TRBV19, with D tentatively TRBD1 (5 bases). Germline V gene lookup returns CDR1 LNHDA and CDR2 SQIVND (reference sequence). V was clipped by 5 bases and J by 1 base, with 11 bases between them. This CDR3 has 14 amino acids.

The CDR3 DNA reads TGTGCCAGCAGTAAAGATGACAGAATCTCCTATGGCTACACCTTC. The encoded protein is CASSKDDRISYGYTF. The J gene is TRBJ1-2, the V gene TRBV2, with D maybe TRBD1 (5 bases). CDR1 and CDR2 from the germline V gene are SNHLY and FYNNEI. V was cut by 5 bases and J by 4 bases, with 17 bases left in between. The CDR3 has 15 residues.

The chain links TRBV7-9 to TRBJ1-5; D unclear. The CDR3 spans 15 residues. Germline V lookup: CDR1 SEHNR, CDR2 FQNEAQ (reference sequence). With 1 base removed from V and 4 bases from J, the gap between germline ends came to 11 bases. The CDR3 DNA reads TGTGCCAGCAGCTTAGATGGCGGTTTAAATCAGCCCCAGCATTTT. Translating it yields CASSLDGGLNQPQHF.

The rearrangement uses TRBV12-3 or TRBV12-4 and TRBJ1-4, with 7 bases that match TRBD1. V shed 8 bases and J 0 bases; nucleotides not matched to a gene: 0. The length of the CDR3 is 13 residues. The CDR3: CASQGATNEKLFF. DNA for the CDR3: TGTGCCAGCCAGGGGGCAACTAATGAAAAACTGTTTTTT.

The gene calls are TRBV9 and TRBJ1-5; weak D call: TRBD1 (6 bases). V lost 0 bases and J lost 5, with 12 bases in between. The germline V gene has CDR1 SGDLS and CDR2 YYNGEE. The CDR3 extends over 15 amino acids. This chain's CDR3 is CASSVEGESYQPQHF. The DNA for the CDR3 is TGTGCCAGCAGCGTAGAGGGGGAGTCGTATCAGCCCCAGCATTTT.

The rearrangement links TRBV5-1 to TRBJ2-5, with 9 nucleotides matching TRBD2. Germline assignment: CDR1 SGHRS and CDR2 YFSETQ. The J segment lost 2 bases and the V segment lost 2 bases, leaving 4 bases of the junction unmatched. This CDR3 spans 15 amino acids. The CDR3 nucleotides read TGCGCCAGCAGCTTCAGACTAGCGGTACAAGAGACCCAGTACTTC. Its translation is CASSFRLAVQETQYF.

This clone has only one observation. This chain joins TRBV19 and TRBJ1-4; TRBD1 matches 12 bases. Germline CDR1 reads LNHDA; CDR2 reads SQIVND (reference sequence). The CDR3 contains 17 residues. With V trimmed by 5 bases and J by 7 bases, 11 bases remained unmatched. CDR3 sequence reads: CASSVRDRGPGGEKLFF. The CDR3 nucleotides read TGTGCCAGTAGTGTCCGGGACAGGGGGCCCGGCGGTGAAAAACTGTTTTTT.

CDR3 coding DNA: TGTGCCAGCACCCAGGGGACTAGCTTTAAAAATGAGCAGTTCTTC. Amino acid sequence: CASTQGTSFKNEQFF. V gene TRBV2 combines with J gene TRBJ2-1; 9 bases line up with TRBD2. CDR1 and CDR2 from the germline V gene are SNHLY and FYNNEI. CDR3 length: 15 residues. V lost 7 bases, J lost 7 bases, and 11 bases stayed unmatched.

This chain's CDR3 is CASSPGQGAVGNTIYF. The CDR3 coding sequence is TGTGCCAGCAGCCCTGGACAGGGGGCTGTTGGAAACACCATATATTTT. The chain has TRBV7-9 and TRBJ1-3; TRBD1 matches 11 bases. CDR1 is SEHNR and CDR2 is FQNEAQ in the germline V gene (reference sequence). There are 16 residues in the CDR3. Losses at the gene ends were 5 bases for V and 3 bases for J; bases not matched to a gene: 6.

The chain links TRBV24-1 to TRBJ1-2; tentative D call: TRBD1 (5 bases). The CDR3 runs to 15 residues. Trimming took 0 bases from V and 2 from J, leaving 9 bases between them. Germline lookup yields CDR1 KGHDR and CDR2 SFDVKD. The CDR3 DNA is TGTGCCACCAGTGATTTGAGGACACCCAACTATGGCTACACCTTC. This translates into CATSDLRTPNYGYTF.

This clone came up once. This chain joins TRBV6-5 and TRBJ1-2; the D gene is possibly TRBD1 (5 bases). Trimming cost V 3 bases and J 3 bases, with 11 bases left between them. This CDR3 is built from 14 residues. CDR1 is MNHEY and CDR2 is SVGAGI in the germline V gene. CDR3 sequence reads: CASSYITGYYGYTF. The CDR3 nucleotides read TGTGCCAGCAGTTATATAACAGGATACTATGGCTACACCTTC.

In DNA, the CDR3 is TGCGCCAGCAGCCAAGGCGTAATTGCCGAGCAGTACTTC. This sequence encodes CASSQGVIAEQYF. The V gene is TRBV4-1, the J gene TRBJ2-7; D is undetermined. V dropped 1 base and J dropped 6 bases, with 10 bases sitting between them. Germline CDR1 is MGHRA and CDR2 is YSYEKL. The CDR3 sequence is 13 residues long.

The rearrangement uses TRBV11-3 and TRBJ2-5; possibly TRBD2 for D (5 bases). Trimming took off 0 bases at V and 3 bases at J, with 5 bases between the two ends. Germline V gene lookup returns CDR1 SGHNT and CDR2 YENEEA. This CDR3 is 13 amino acids long. CDR3: CASSLDGKETQYF. In DNA form, the CDR3 reads TGTGCCAGCAGCTTAGACGGGAAAGAGACCCAGTACTTC.

This rearrangement joins TRBV6-5 to TRBJ1-2; 7 nucleotides match TRBD1. CDR3 length: 11 residues. The V gene end was trimmed by 6 bases and the J gene end by 13 bases; junction bases not matched to a gene: 8. Germline V gives CDR1 MNHEY, CDR2 SVGAGI. The CDR3 here is CASRRGQLTTF. The CDR3 region has the DNA TGTGCCAGCAGACGGGGACAGCTTACCACCTTC.

V usage is TRBV11-2 and J usage is TRBJ2-1; tentative D call: TRBD1 (6 bases). V was trimmed by 5 bases and J by 9 bases, leaving 8 bases between them. Germline V gene data show CDR1 as SGHAT and CDR2 as FQNNGV. The CDR3 has 11 amino acids. CDR3 DNA: TGTGCCAGCAGCCGGACAGTTGAGCAGTTCTTC. It translates to CASSRTVEQFF.

The chain joins TRBV7-2 to TRBJ2-7; the match to TRBD2 covers 8 bases. With 9 bases clipped from V and 2 bases from J, the junction kept 6 bases outside the gene matches. Germline CDR1 is SGHTA and CDR2 is FQGNSA. The CDR3 contains 13 residues. CDR3 coding DNA: TGTGCCAGTAAGCTAGCGGGTGCCTACGAGCAGTACTTC. This gives the protein CASKLAGAYEQYF.

The V gene is TRBV5-1, the J gene TRBJ1-2; 11 nucleotides agree with TRBD1. V lost 4 bases, J lost 8 bases, and 10 bases stayed unmatched. This CDR3 spans 15 amino acids. Germline CDR1 reads SGHRS; CDR2 reads YFSETQ. CDR3 nucleotides: TGCGCCAGCAGCCTAGGCGGGACAGGGGGTGAAGGCTACACCTTC. Protein product: CASSLGGTGGEGYTF.

J is TRBJ2-2 and V is TRBV19; D is ambiguous. V was cut by 3 bases and J by 4 bases, with 9 bases left in between. In germline, CDR1 is LNHDA, CDR2 SQIVND (reference sequence). The CDR3 has 14 residues. The CDR3 here is CASSMGRTTGELFF. In DNA, the CDR3 is TGTGCCAGTAGTATGGGCAGAACCACCGGGGAGCTGTTTTTT.

In this sample, this clone turned up once. This sequence joins TRBV7-9 and TRBJ1-1; D possibly corresponds to TRBD1 (6 bases). The CDR3 totals 14 residues. In germline, CDR1 is SEHNR, CDR2 FQNEAQ (reference sequence). Trimming removed 8 bases from V and 1 base from J, with 14 bases in between. The CDR3 here is CASLRDIQNTEAFF. Written as DNA, the CDR3 is TGTGCCAGCTTAAGGGACATACAGAACACTGAAGCTTTCTTT.

The table lists this clone with a few counts. The genes are TRBV24-1 and TRBJ2-3; 8 bases match TRBD1. Germline CDR1 is KGHDR and CDR2 is SFDVKD. Trimming cost V 1 base and J 3 bases; bases outside gene matches: 2. There are 15 residues in the CDR3. The CDR3 protein is CATSDFGQGTDTQYF. The CDR3 DNA is TGTGCCACCAGTGATTTTGGACAGGGAACAGATACGCAGTATTTT.

This rearrangement joins TRBV6-5 to TRBJ2-7; tentatively, D is TRBD2 (6 bases). V shed 0 bases and J shed 3 bases, with 9 bases lying between them. CDR1 MNHEY and CDR2 SVGAGI come from the germline V gene. There are 14 residues in the CDR3. CDR3 coding DNA: TGTGCCAGCAGTTACTCGGGGGGTGTCTACGAGCAGTACTTC. This codes for CASSYSGGVYEQYF.

The chain joins TRBV18 to TRBJ2-1; TRBD2 matches at 7 bases. Per germline, CDR1 KGHSH and CDR2 LQKENI. V shed 5 bases, J shed 0 bases, and the junction held 7 bases outside the gene matches. The CDR3 covers 16 residues. DNA for the CDR3: TGTGCCAGCTCATCCGGACTAGAGAGCTCCTACAATGAGCAGTTCTTC. Translated, it gives CASSSGLESSYNEQFF. The full variable domain, with the rest looked up from reference TRBV18 and TRBJ2-1, is NAGVMQNPRHLVRRRGQEARLRCSPMKGHSHVYWYRQLPEEGLKFMVYLQKENIIDESGMPKERFSAEFPKEGPSILRIQQVVRGDSAAYFCASSSGLESSYNEQFFGPGTRLTVL.

This chain uses TRBV4-1 with TRBJ1-3; D is undetermined. Germline-derived CDR1 and CDR2 are MGHRA and YSYEKL. This CDR3 region has 16 residues. Trimming took off 4 bases at V and 0 bases at J, with 13 bases between the two ends. CDR3 sequence: CASSLEADLSGNTIYF. The CDR3 DNA sequence: TGCGCCAGCAGCCTAGAGGCGGATCTCTCTGGAAACACCATATATTTT.

This chain connects TRBV7-9 to TRBJ2-5; 10 bases are shared with TRBD2. The CDR3 runs 17 residues. V was clipped by 2 bases and J by 1 base; unmatched bases: 7. Germline V gene lookup returns CDR1 SEHNR and CDR2 FQNEAQ (reference sequence). The CDR3 protein is CASSLLPGLAFQETQYF. The DNA for the CDR3 is TGTGCCAGCAGCTTACTACCGGGACTAGCGTTCCAAGAGACCCAGTACTTC.